This T cell receptor beta chain was identified in a study of long-term antiretroviral therapy in people with HIV. Overall study findings and caveats: Upon ART, diversity increased but remained lower than transplant donor controls. All time points showed a repertoire dominated by clones expanded before ART.

Sequencing used immunoSEQ v3.0 at survey level. Generated by immunoSEQ multiplex PCR, the TCRdb table keeps only in-frame clones and is missing some. The sample contains about 28,000 clones, 80% of which appear only once. Details on this clone: Its matching antigen is unknown.

Germline V gene sequence: CDR1 MGHDK, CDR2 SYGVNS. The trim removed 7 bases at V and 3 bases at J, leaving 10 bases unmatched. This CDR3 has 15 residues. The chain joins TRBV25-1 to TRBJ2-7; TRBD1 matches 9 bases. This sample comprised unsorted PBMCs, obtained 0.3 years after starting antiretroviral therapy. The receptor was derived from a man aged 40-55 years with HIV. CDR3 sequence (DNA): TGTGCCAGCAACGAACCGGGACAGGGCTTCTACGAGCAGTACTTC. Translation gives CASNEPGQGFYEQYF.